This TCR beta chain was sequenced for a study of radiation and T cells in renal cell carcinoma (dated by TCRdb to 2018 to 2021). For the wider study: Samples were obtained from a clinical trial, in which 15 Gy stereotactic body radiation therapy was delivered to primary renal cell carcinomas and nephrectomy was performed 4 weeks later. In total, 50 or so samples underwent TCR beta sequencing: roughly 25 tumors plus 27 peripheral blood samples. Across all 50 or so samples, around 4,000,000 unique CDR3 nucleotide sequences, encoding 2,658,974 unique CDR3 amino acid sequences, were identified. The study at large found these results: Top tumor clonotypes rose in blood from baseline to 2 weeks post-radiation, then contracted by 4 weeks, suggesting transient expansion of tumor-resident clones. Effects of radiation dose or scheduling on the TCR repertoire could not be addressed with the single-armed trial design. Because no pretreatment tumor biopsies were available, whether clonotypes were present in the tumor at baseline could not be determined. Dynamics of the blood repertoire were not tracked past 4 weeks after treatment.

The sample's time point label is to be understood as: blood 2 weeks post-SBRT. What this sample's treatment or condition label stands for: 15 Gy SBRT to primary tumor, nephrectomy 4 weeks later. To follow tumor-enriched clonotypes, peripheral blood was collected serially from radiation-treated patients at baseline and again at 2 weeks and 4 weeks after SBRT. Every patient had renal cell carcinoma of clear cell pathology. The QIAamp DNA Blood Mini Kit (Qiagen) was used to prepare genomic DNA for TCR sequencing. Samples were included in the analyses only if all quality control checks were passed. The CDR3 has 16 amino acids, counting the end cysteine and phenylalanine. Left in the record is the CDR3 DNA by itself, 48 bases read in frame from the first base. At the junction V is shortened by 1 base and J by 7 bases; bases outside the gene matches: 8. Looking up the germline V gene yields CDR1 MGHRA and CDR2 YSYEKL.

TCR beta libraries were generated from genomic DNA with the immunoSEQ kit, following the manufacturer's recommendations. To prepare libraries, a first multiplex PCR with proprietary primers was run, followed by a second PCR that added unique barcodes, and a bead cleanup was done after each round. A kit-provided positive control reaction and a negative control reaction were included in every sample batch. The final libraries underwent checking on an Agilent 4200 TapeStation D1000 ScreenTape, volumetric pooling, and quantification by qPCR. An Illumina NextSeq500 fitted with a MidOutput 150-cycle cartridge performed the sequencing, running 156 Read1 cycles and 15 Index1 cycles with the kit's custom primers. The pooled library was loaded at roughly 0.94 pM with an approximately 21% PhiX control spike-in. In the original analysis: Vendor-processed data were analyzed in R, with a clonotype defined as all T cells sharing the same CDR3 nucleotide sequence. For clone abundance analyses, frequencies were normalized to the 10,000 most abundant clones per sample. Public T cell clones, which averaged fewer than five per sample, were removed prior to analysis. Tumor-enriched clonotypes and baseline blood-enriched clonotypes were defined as those with an abundance difference of at least 32-fold between compartments. A beta-binomial differential abundance model was used to identify clonotypes that expanded or contracted between blood time points. Similarity between tumor and blood repertoires was quantified using the Baroni-Urbani and Buser coefficient, and groups were compared with two-tailed Wilcoxon tests in R. In TCRdb, the immuneACCESS table is reduced to in-frame sequences with V and J assigned. These tables do not hold every clone; where another copy was compared, an unresolved V gene accounts for under half, and the others remain unexplained. D and trimming were read from the DNA, whereas the V and J calls and clone size are those reported in that table. The table for this sample lists some 76,000 clones; around 76% of them were counted only once. In total, the top ten clones hold less than 7% of the sample.

As to this clone: It has no known antigen specificity. Within one base of it there is no much larger clone, and no base qualities were kept.

The V gene is TRBV4-1 and the J gene is TRBJ1-3; 9 of the junction bases match TRBD1. This clonotype originated in a man in his 60s with renal cell carcinoma. The sample consisted of blood, taken from a patient whose treatment included radiotherapy and nephrectomy. The sequenced DNA is TGCGCCAGCAGCCAAGCCGGGACAGGGAGGAGGAACACCATATATTTT. It is translated as CASSQAGTGRRNTIYF.